This T cell receptor beta chain was identified in a study of T-cell reconstitution after alpha-beta-depleted transplantation in children. TCRbeta library construction was performed incorporating unique molecular identifiers. MiXCR, run by TCRdb on the PCR reads, gives a single entry per CDR3 protein. The sample lists about 460,000 distinct CDR3 sequences, roughly an eighth occurring once. A remark on this clonotype: Its antigen is not identified.

General study points: Counts and diversity of T cells one year after transplant came mostly from newly produced T cells. It was surviving recipient T cells and thymic progenitors that gave some patients high TCRbeta diversity at day 60. The origin of alpha-beta T cells about two months after transplant was reportedly several hundred expanded graft clones.

This TCR was sampled from a female patient aged 2-10 years who had a stem cell transplant for aplastic anemia, so the T cells may come from the graft donor. Sample: PBMCs, mostly from graft donor cells, taken 180 days after TCRalphabeta/CD19-depleted stem cell transplant.

The CDR3 spells CASSKRGNTEAFF. In DNA, the CDR3 is TGTGCCAGCAGTAAAAGGGGAAACACTGAAGCTTTCTTT. The rearrangement joins TRBV6-2 or TRBV6-3 to TRBJ1-1, with D perhaps matching TRBD1 (5 bases). The germline gives CDR1 MNHEY, CDR2 SVGEGT. Trimming pared 5 bases from V and 2 bases from J, leaving 9 bases between. This CDR3 spans 13 amino acids.